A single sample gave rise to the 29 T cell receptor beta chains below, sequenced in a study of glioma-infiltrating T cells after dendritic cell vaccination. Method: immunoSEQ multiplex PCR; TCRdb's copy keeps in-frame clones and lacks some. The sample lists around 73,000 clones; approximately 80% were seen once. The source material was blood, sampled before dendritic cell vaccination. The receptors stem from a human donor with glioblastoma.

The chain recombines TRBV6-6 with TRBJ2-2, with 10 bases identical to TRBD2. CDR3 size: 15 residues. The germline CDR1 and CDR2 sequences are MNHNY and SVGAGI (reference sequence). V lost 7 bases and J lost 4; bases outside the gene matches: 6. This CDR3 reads CASKREGLSTGELFF. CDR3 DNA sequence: TGTGCCAGCAAGCGGGAGGGCCTGAGCACCGGGGAGCTGTTTTTT.

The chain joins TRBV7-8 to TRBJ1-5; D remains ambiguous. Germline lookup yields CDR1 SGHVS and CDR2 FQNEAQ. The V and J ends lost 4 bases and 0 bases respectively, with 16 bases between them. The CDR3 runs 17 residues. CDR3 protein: CASSWGTRGLSNQPQHF. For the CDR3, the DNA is TGTGCCAGCAGCTGGGGAACCAGAGGGCTTAGCAATCAGCCCCAGCATTTT.

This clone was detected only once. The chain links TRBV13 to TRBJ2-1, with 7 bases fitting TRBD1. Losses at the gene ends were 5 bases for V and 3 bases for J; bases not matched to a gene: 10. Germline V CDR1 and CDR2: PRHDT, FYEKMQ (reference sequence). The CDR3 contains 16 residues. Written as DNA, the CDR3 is TGTGCCAGCAGCCGCCCGGGACAGCGATTCTACAATGAGCAGTTCTTC. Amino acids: CASSRPGQRFYNEQFF. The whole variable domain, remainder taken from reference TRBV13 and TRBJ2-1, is AAGVIQSPRHLIKEKRETATLKCYPIPRHDTVYWYQQGPGQDPQFLISFYEKMQSDKGSIPDRFSAQQFSDYHSELNMSSLELGDSALYFCASSRPGQRFYNEQFFGPGTRLTVL.

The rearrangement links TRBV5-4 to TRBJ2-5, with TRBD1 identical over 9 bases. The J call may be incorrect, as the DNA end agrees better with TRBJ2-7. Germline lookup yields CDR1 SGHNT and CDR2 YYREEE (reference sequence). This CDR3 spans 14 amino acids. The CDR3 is CASSPDRGTYEQYF. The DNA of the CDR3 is TGTGCCAGCAGTCCAGACAGGGGGACCTACGAGCAGTACTTC.

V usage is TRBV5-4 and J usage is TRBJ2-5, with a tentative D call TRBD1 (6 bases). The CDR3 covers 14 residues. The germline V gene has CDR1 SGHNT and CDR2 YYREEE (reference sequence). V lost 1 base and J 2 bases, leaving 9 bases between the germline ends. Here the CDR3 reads CASSLWQGQETQYF. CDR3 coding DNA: TGTGCCAGCAGCTTGTGGCAGGGGCAAGAGACCCAGTACTTC.

Written as DNA, the CDR3 is TGTGCCAGCAGTTACTTAGGCGGCGGATACGAGCAGTACTTC. Encoded protein: CASSYLGGGYEQYF. This sequence joins TRBV6-5 and TRBJ2-7; D gene unclear. Between the trimmed V and J ends, which lost 1 base and 4 bases, there was a span of 11 bases. CDR1 is MNHEY, CDR2 SVGAGI, per germline. The CDR3 sequence is 14 residues long.

The CDR3 nucleotides are TGTGCCAGCAGTGAAGGGCCAGGGGGCACTGAAGCTTTCTTT. Encoded protein: CASSEGPGGTEAFF. The chain employs TRBV6-1 and TRBJ1-1; TRBD1 aligns across 7 bases. V was clipped by 1 base and J by 4 bases; unmatched bases: 3. CDR3 length: 14 residues. Germline assignment: CDR1 MNHNS and CDR2 SASEGT.

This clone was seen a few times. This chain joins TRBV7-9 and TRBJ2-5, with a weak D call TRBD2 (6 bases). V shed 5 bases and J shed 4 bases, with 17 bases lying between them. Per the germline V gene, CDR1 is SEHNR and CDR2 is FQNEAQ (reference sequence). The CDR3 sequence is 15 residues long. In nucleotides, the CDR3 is TGTGCCAGCAGCGCGAACCGGGACTTCTCAGAGACCCAGTACTTC. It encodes CASSANRDFSETQYF.

The CDR3 reads CASSHAGQYNEQFF. CDR3 DNA: TGTGCCAGCAGCCACGCGGGGCAATACAATGAGCAGTTCTTC. The chain combines TRBV4-2 with TRBJ2-1; possibly TRBD2 for D (6 bases). The CDR3 is made up of 14 amino acids. The germline V and J ends were trimmed by 3 bases and 4 bases, with 10 bases remaining between them. The germline CDR1 and CDR2 sequences are LGHNA and YNFKEQ.

The chain's CDR3 is CASSIPGQGGHNEQFF. The CDR3 nucleotides are TGTGCCAGTAGTATCCCGGGACAGGGTGGGCACAATGAGCAGTTCTTC. V is TRBV19 and J is TRBJ2-1, with 9 bases matching TRBD1. The germline CDR1 and CDR2 sequences are LNHDA and SQIVND (reference sequence). With V trimmed by 3 bases and J by 5 bases, 8 bases remained unmatched. CDR3 length equals 16 residues. Based on the CDR3 plus reference TRBV19 and TRBJ2-1, the full variable domain is DGGITQSPKYLFRKEGQNVTLSCEQNLNHDAMYWYRQDPGQGLRLIYYSQIVNDFQKGDIAEGYSVSREKKESFPLTVTSAQKNPTAFYLCASSIPGQGGHNEQFFGPGTRLTVL.

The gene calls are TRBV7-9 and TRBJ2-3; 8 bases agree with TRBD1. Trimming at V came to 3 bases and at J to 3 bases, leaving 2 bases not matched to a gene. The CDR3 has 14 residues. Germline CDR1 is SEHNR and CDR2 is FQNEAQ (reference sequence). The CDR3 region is CASSFGTGTDTQYF. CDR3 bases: TGTGCCAGCAGCTTTGGGACAGGAACAGATACGCAGTATTTT.

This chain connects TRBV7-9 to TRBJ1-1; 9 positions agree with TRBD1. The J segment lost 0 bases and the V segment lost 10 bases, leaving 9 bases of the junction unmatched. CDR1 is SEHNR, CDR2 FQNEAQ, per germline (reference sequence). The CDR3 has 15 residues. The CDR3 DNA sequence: TGTGCCACTAACGGACAGGGGACCATGAACACTGAAGCTTTCTTT. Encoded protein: CATNGQGTMNTEAFF.

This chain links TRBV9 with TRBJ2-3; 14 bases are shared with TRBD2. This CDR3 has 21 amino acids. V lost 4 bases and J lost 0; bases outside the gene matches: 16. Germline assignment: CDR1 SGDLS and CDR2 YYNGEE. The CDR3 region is CASSTSPGTSGRMGSTDTQYF. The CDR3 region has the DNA TGTGCCAGCAGCACTTCCCCCGGGACTAGCGGGAGAATGGGTAGCACAGATACGCAGTATTTT.

In nucleotides, the CDR3 is TGTGCCAGTAGTATAGCCGCACAGAGCAATCAGCCCCAGCATTTT. Translated, it gives CASSIAAQSNQPQHF. The chain joins TRBV19 to TRBJ1-5, with unresolved D. Germline CDR1 is LNHDA and CDR2 is SQIVND (reference sequence). The V gene lost 1 base and the J gene lost 1 base, with 8 bases spanning the gap. The CDR3 loop spans 15 amino acids.

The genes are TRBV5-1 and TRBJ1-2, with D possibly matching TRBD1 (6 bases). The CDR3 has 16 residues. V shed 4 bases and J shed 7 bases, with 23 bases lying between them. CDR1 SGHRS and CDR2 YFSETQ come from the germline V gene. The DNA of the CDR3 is TGCGCCAGCAGCCCAGGGGCCTCAGGTGGTTGGAGTGGCTACACCTTC. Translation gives CASSPGASGGWSGYTF.

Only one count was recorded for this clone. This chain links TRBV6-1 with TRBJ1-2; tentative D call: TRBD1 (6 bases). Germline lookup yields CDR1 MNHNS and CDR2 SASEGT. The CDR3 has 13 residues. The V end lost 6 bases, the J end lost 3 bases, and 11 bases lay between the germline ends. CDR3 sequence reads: CASREDSHYGYTF. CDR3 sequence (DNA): TGTGCCAGCAGGGAGGACAGTCACTATGGCTACACCTTC.

The CDR3: CASSPRLAGGQETQYF. CDR3 in DNA: TGCGCCAGCAGCCCTAGACTAGCGGGGGGCCAAGAGACCCAGTACTTC. The V gene is TRBV5-1, the J gene TRBJ2-5; 13 nucleotides match TRBD2. The CDR3 spans 16 residues. The germline V gene has CDR1 SGHRS and CDR2 YFSETQ. J was trimmed by 1 base and V by 4 bases; bases with no gene match: 4.

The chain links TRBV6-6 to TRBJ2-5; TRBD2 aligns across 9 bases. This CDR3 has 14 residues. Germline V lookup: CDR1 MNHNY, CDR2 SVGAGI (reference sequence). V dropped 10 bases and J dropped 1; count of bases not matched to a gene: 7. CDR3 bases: TGTGCCACCGCGGGAGGGAGGGCCCAAGAGACCCAGTACTTC. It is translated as CATAGGRAQETQYF.

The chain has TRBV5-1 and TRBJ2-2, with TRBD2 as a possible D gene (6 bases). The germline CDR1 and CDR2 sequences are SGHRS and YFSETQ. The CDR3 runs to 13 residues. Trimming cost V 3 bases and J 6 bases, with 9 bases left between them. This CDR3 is CASSSGLSGELFF. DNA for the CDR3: TGCGCCAGCAGCTCGGGACTTTCCGGGGAGCTGTTTTTT.

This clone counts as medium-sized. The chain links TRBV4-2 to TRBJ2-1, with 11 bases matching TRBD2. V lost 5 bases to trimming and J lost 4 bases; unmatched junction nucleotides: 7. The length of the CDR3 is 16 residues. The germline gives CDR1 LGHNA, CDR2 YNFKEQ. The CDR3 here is CASSNQLAGDYNEQFF. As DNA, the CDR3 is TGTGCCAGCAGCAATCAACTAGCGGGGGATTACAATGAGCAGTTCTTC.

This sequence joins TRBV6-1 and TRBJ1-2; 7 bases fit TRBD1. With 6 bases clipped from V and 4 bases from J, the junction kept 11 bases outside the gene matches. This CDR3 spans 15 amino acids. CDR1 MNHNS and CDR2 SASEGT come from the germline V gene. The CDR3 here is CASRDRTGAIYGYTF. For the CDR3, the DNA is TGTGCCAGCAGAGACAGGACAGGAGCTATCTATGGCTACACCTTC.

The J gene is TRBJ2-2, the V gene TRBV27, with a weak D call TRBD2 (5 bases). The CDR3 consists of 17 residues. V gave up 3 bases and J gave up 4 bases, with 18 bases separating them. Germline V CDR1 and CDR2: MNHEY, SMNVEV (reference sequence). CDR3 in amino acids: CASSFSRTGPSTGELFF. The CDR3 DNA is TGTGCCAGCAGTTTCTCACGGACTGGTCCGAGCACCGGGGAGCTGTTTTTT.

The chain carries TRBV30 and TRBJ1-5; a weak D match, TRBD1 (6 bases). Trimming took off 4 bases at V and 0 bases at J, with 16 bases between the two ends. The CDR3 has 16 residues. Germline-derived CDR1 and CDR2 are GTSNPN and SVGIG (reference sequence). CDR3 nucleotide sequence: TGTGCCTGGACCCCCGGGACACTCTATAGCAATCAGCCCCAGCATTTT. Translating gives CAWTPGTLYSNQPQHF.

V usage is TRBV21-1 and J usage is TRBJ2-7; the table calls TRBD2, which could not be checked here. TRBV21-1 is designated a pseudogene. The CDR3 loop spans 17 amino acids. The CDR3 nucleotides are TGTGCCAGCAGCAAAGATTGGAGAAAACTACCCACCTACGAGCAGTACGTC. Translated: CASSKDWRKLPTYEQYV.

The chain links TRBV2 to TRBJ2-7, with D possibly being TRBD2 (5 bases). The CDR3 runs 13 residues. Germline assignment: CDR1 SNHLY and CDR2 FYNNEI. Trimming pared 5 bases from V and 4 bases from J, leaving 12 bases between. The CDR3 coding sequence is TGTGCCAGCAGTTTTCAGCGGCCTTACGAGCAGTACGTC. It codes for CASSFQRPYEQYV.

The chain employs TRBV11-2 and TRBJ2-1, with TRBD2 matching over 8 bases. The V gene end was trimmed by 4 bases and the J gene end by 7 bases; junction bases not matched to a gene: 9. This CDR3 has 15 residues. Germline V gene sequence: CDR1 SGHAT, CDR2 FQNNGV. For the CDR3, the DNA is TGTGCCAGCAGCTCCGGACTAGCTCTGGGGAATGAGCAGTTCTTC. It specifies CASSSGLALGNEQFF. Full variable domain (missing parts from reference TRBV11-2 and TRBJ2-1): EAGVAQSPRYKIIEKRQSVAFWCNPISGHATLYWYQQILGQGPKLLIQFQNNGVVDDSQLPKDRFSAERLKGVDSTLKIQPAKLEDSAVYLCASSSGLALGNEQFFGPGTRLTVL.

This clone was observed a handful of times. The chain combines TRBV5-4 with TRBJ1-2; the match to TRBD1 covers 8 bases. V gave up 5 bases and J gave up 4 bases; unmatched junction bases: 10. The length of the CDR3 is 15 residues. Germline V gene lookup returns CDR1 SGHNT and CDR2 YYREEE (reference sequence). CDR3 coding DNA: TGTGCCAGCAGTCCAGGACAGGGAGAGGGCTATGGCTACACCTTC. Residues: CASSPGQGEGYGYTF.

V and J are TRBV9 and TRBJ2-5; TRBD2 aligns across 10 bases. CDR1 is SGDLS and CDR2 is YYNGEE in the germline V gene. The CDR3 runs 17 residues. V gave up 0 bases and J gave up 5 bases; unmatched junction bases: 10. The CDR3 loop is CASSVGPSGGSLETQYF. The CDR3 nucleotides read TGTGCCAGCAGCGTAGGCCCTAGCGGGGGCTCTCTTGAGACCCAGTACTTC.

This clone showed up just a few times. The CDR3 loop reads CASSLRGGTEAFF. CDR3 bases: TGTGCCAGCAGCTTAAGGGGGGGGACTGAAGCTTTCTTT. The chain combines TRBV7-9 with TRBJ1-1; D is perhaps TRBD1 (6 bases). Trimming stripped 2 bases from V and 5 bases from J, with 9 bases between. In germline, CDR1 is SEHNR, CDR2 FQNEAQ (reference sequence). The CDR3 length is 13 residues.